This T cell receptor beta chain was observed in a study of blood T cells in healthy people across ages. For the second PCR, which ran for 7 to 11 cycles, a sample-barcoded 5' primer and a J-beta primer mix were used. Each of the samples gave a minimum of 3 million paired-end reads that contained CDR3. One entry per CDR3 protein results from TCRdb running MiXCR on the 5' RACE reads. Of around 850,000 distinct CDR3 sequences detected, approximately 35% appear once; the ten largest clones hold under 15%. Germline V CDR1 and CDR2: MNHNY, SVGAGI (reference sequence). The V and J ends lost 5 bases and 4 bases respectively, with 14 bases between them. The CDR3 is 14 amino acids.

The receptor's source is a man aged 18 to 29 in good health. V gene TRBV6-6 combines with J gene TRBJ2-5; a weak D match, TRBD1 (5 bases). Sequencing input: blood. The CDR3 DNA follows: TGTGCCAGCAGTGACCTCAGGGTTGGAGAGACCCAGTACTTC. Protein: CASSDLRVGETQYF.